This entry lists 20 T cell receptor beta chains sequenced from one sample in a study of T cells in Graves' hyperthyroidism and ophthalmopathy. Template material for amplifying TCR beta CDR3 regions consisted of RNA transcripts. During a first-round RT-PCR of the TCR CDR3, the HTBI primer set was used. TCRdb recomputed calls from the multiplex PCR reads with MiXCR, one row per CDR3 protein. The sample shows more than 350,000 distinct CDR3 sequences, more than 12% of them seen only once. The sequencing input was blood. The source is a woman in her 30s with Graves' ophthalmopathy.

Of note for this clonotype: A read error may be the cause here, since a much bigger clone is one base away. The CDR3 DNA is TGTGCCAACAACCCACGCGGGGAGCTGTTTTTT. Its translation: CANNPRGELFF. The chain has TRBV7-9 and TRBJ2-2; no firm D call. Trimming stripped 10 bases from V and 7 bases from J, with 10 bases between. The CDR3 totals 11 residues. Germline V gives CDR1 SEHNR, CDR2 FQNEAQ (reference sequence).

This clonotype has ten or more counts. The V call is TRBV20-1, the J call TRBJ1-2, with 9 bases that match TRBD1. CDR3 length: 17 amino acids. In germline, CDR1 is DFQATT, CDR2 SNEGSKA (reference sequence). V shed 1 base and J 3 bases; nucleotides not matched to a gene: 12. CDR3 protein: CSARGLALGQGYYGYTF. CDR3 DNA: TGCAGTGCTAGAGGCCTCGCTCTCGGACAGGGGTACTATGGCTACACCTTC.

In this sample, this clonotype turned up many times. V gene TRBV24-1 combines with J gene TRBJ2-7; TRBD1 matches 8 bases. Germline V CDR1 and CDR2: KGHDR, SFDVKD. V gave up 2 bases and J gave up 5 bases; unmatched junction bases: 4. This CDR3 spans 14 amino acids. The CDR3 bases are TGTGCCACCAGTGATTACTCAGGGGGCCACGAGCAGTACTTC. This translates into CATSDYSGGHEQYF.

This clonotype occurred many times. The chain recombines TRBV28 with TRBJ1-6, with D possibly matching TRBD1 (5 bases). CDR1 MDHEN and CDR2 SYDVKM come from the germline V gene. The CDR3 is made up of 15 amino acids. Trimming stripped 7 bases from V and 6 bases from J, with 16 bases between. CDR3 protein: CASTASWGPNSPLHF. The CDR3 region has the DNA TGTGCCAGCACTGCCTCTTGGGGCCCTAATTCACCCCTCCACTTT.

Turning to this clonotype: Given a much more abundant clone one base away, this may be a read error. In DNA form, the CDR3 reads TGTGCCAGCAGTTTACACCGGGCCGTCACCGGGGAGCTGTTTTTT. Translation: CASSLHRAVTGELFF. V gene TRBV6-5 combines with J gene TRBJ2-2; D gene ambiguous. With 4 bases removed from V and 4 bases from J, the gap between germline ends came to 13 bases. The CDR3 covers 15 residues. CDR1 and CDR2 (germline): MNHEY, SVGAGI.

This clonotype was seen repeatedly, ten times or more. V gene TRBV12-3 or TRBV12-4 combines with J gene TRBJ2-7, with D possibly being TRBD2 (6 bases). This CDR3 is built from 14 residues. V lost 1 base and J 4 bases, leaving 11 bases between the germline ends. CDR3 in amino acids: CASSLGGVGYEQYF. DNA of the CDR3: TGTGCCAGCAGTTTAGGCGGGGTCGGGTACGAGCAGTACTTC.

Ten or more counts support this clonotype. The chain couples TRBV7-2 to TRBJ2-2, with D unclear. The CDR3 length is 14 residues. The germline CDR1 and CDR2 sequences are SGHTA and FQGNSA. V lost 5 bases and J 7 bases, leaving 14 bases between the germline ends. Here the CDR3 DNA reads TGTGCCAGCAGCCTACTCGTTGGCCACGGGGAGCTGTTTTTT. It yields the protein CASSLLVGHGELFF. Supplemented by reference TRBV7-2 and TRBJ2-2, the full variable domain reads GAGVSQSPSNKVTEKGKDVELRCDPISGHTALYWYRQSLGQGLEFLIYFQGNSAPDKSGLPSDRFSAERTGGSVSTLTIQRTQQEDSAVYLCASSLLVGHGELFFGEGSRLTVL.

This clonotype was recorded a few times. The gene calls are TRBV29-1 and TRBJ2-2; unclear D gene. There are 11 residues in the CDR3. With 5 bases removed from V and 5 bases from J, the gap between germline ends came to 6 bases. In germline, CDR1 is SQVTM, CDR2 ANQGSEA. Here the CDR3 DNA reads TGCAGCGTTTCAGAAACCGGGGAGCTGTTTTTT. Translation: CSVSETGELFF.

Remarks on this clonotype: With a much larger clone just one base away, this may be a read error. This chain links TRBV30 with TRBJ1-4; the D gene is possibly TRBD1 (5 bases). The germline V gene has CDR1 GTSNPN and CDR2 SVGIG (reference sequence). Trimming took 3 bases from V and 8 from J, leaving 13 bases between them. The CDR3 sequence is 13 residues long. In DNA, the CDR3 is TGTGCCTGGAGACAGCGGGGCTACGAAAAACTGTTTTTT. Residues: CAWRQRGYEKLFF.

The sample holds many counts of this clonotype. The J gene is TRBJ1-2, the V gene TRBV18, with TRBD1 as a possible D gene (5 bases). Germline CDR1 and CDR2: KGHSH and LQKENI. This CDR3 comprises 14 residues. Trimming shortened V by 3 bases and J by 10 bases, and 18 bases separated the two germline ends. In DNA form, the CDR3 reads TGTGCCAGCTCACCTATCGAAACCGGGGCCTACTACACCTTC. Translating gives CASSPIETGAYYTF.

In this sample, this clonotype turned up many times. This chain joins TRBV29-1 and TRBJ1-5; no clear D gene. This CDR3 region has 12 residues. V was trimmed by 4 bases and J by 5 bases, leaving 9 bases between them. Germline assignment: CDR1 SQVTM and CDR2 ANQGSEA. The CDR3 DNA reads TGCAGCGTTGGGCGACCGGATCAGCCCCAGCATTTT. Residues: CSVGRPDQPQHF.

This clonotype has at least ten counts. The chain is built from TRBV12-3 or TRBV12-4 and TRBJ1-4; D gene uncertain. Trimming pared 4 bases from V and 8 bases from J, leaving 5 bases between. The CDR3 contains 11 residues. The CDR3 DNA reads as TGTGCCAGCAGTTCGTCCGAAAAACTGTTTTTT. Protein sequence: CASSSSEKLFF.

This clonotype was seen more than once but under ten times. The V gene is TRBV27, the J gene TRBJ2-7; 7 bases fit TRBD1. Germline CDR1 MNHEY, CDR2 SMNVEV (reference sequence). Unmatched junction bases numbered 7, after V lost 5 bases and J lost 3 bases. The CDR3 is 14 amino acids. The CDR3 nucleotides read TGTGCCAGCAGTGCAACAGGGGTAGACTACGAGCAGTACTTC. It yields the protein CASSATGVDYEQYF.

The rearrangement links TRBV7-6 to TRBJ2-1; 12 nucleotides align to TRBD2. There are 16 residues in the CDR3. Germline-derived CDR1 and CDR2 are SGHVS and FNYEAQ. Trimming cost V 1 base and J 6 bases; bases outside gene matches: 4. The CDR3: CASSLGTSGRFNEQFF. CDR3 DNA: TGTGCCAGCAGCTTAGGAACTAGCGGGAGGTTCAATGAGCAGTTCTTC.

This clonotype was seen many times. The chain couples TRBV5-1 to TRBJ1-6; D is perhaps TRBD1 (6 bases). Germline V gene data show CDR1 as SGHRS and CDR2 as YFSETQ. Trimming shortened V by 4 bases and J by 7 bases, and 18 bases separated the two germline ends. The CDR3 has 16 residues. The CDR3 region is CASSDAPGTSNSPLHF. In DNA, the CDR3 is TGCGCCAGCAGCGACGCCCCCGGGACATCGAATTCACCCCTCCACTTT.

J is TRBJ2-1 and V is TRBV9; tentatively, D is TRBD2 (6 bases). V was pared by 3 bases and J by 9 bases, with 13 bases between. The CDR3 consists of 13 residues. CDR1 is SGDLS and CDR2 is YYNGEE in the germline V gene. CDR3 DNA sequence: TGTGCCAGCAGCGCCCGGGACTTAGGTGAGCAGTTCTTC. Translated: CASSARDLGEQFF. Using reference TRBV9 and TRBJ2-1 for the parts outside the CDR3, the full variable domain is DSGVTQTPKHLITATGQRVTLRCSPRSGDLSVYWYQQSLDQGLQFLIQYYNGEERAKGNILERFSAQQFPDLHSELNLSSLELGDSALYFCASSARDLGEQFFGPGTRLTVL.

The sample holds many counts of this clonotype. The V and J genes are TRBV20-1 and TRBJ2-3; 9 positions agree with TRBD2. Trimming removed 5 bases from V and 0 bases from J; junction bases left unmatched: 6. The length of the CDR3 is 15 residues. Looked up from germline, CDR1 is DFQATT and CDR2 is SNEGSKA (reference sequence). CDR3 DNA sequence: TGCAGTGCTCAACCCGGGACTAGCAGCACAGATACGCAGTATTTT. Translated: CSAQPGTSSTDTQYF.

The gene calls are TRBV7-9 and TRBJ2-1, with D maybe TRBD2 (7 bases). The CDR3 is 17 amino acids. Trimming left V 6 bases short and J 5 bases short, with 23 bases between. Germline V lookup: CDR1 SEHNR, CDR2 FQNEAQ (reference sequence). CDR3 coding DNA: TGTGCCAGCAGGGTGCAGGGGAGGGGGGTAGGCCACAATGAGCAGTTCTTC. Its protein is CASRVQGRGVGHNEQFF.

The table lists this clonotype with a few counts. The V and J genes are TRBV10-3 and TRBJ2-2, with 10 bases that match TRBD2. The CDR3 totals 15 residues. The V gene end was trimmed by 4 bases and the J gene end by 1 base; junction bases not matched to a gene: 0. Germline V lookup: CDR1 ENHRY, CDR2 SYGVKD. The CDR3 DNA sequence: TGTGCCATCAGTGGACTAGCGGGGAACACCGGGGAGCTGTTTTTT. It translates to CAISGLAGNTGELFF.

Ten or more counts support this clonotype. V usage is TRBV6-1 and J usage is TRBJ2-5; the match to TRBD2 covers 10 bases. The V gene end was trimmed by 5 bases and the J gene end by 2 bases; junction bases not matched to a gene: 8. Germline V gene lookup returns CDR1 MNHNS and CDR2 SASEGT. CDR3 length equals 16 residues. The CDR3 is CASSPRAGGPQETQYF. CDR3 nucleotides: TGTGCCAGCAGTCCCAGAGCGGGGGGGCCTCAAGAGACCCAGTACTTC.